Included here is one T cell receptor (beta chain) sequence, with context. This entry belongs to a study of blood T cell repertoires in COVID-19. The overall study: Samples of COVID-19 (acute and convalescent) were obtained from the United States, Italy and Spain. PBMCs, B-cell-depleted T cells, or T cells provided the cDNA or gDNA that made up the material.

Source study methods: Estimation of nucleated cell counts was performed using reference gene primer amplification. The assay was immunoSEQ multiplex PCR, and TCRdb's table has in-frame clones only and misses some. V, J and clone size are taken as reported in that table, and D and trimming were inferred from the DNA itself. This table has approximately 100,000 clones, around 83% appearing once. The CDR3 contains 18 residues. Germline CDR1 is MDHEN and CDR2 is SYDVKM. The V end lost 2 bases, the J end lost 1 base, and 15 bases lay between the germline ends. Sequencing was performed on peripheral blood. The receptor was isolated from a woman of 80 years or more with active or convalescent COVID-19. The V gene is TRBV28, the J gene TRBJ1-6; a weak D match, TRBD1 (5 bases). The CDR3 spells CASSLKWGGYSYNSPLHF. DNA of the CDR3: TGTGCCAGCAGTTTAAAGTGGGGGGGATATTCCTATAATTCACCCCTCCACTTT.